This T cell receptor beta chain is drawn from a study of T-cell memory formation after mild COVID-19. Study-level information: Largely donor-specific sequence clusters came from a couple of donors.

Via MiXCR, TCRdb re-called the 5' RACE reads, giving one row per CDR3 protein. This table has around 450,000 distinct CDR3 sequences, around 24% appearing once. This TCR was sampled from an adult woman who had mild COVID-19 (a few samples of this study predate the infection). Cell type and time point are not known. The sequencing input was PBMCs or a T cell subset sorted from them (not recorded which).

For the CDR3, the DNA is TGTGCCAGTAGCCCCTCCCGGGGACCATACAATGAGCAGTTCTTC. Translation: CASSPSRGPYNEQFF. The chain uses TRBV19 and TRBJ2-1; tentatively, D is TRBD1 or TRBD2 (5 bases each). CDR1 LNHDA and CDR2 SQIVND come from the germline V gene (reference sequence). The V end lost 6 bases, the J end lost 4 bases, and 16 bases lay between the germline ends. The CDR3 sequence is 15 residues long.